This passage covers 4 T cell receptor beta chains from one sample sequenced in a study of CD8 T cells in Susac syndrome. RNA in amounts of roughly 0.5 to 1 ug was reverse transcribed with random hexamers. From the immunoSEQ multiplex PCR reads, TCRdb called clonotypes with MiXCR, one entry per CDR3 protein. The sample yields about 300,000 distinct CDR3 sequences, 75% to 85% seen once. Sequencing was performed on CD8+ T cells from PBMCs. These receptors were taken from a human donor with multiple sclerosis.

The rearrangement links TRBV10-3 to TRBJ1-1; D ambiguous. This CDR3 region has 17 residues. V lost 0 bases and J lost 4, with 18 bases in between. CDR1 is ENHRY and CDR2 is SYGVKD in the germline V gene. In DNA form, the CDR3 reads TGTGCCATCAGTGAGTCAGCCCAGATTCGGGGTAGCACTGAAGCTTTCTTT. Amino acid sequence: CAISESAQIRGSTEAFF.

The chain has TRBV11-1 and TRBJ2-1; TRBD2 agrees at 10 bases. V lost 4 bases and J lost 2; bases outside the gene matches: 17. CDR1 is SGHAT and CDR2 is FQDESV in the germline V gene (reference sequence). The length of the CDR3 is 20 residues. CDR3 in amino acids: CASSSLAGHLAGATYNEQFF. CDR3 sequence (DNA): TGTGCCAGCAGCTCCCTAGCGGGACACCTAGCGGGAGCCACCTACAATGAGCAGTTCTTC.

The V gene is TRBV24-1, the J gene TRBJ2-2; TRBD2 agrees at 7 bases. The germline gives CDR1 KGHDR, CDR2 SFDVKD. The V and J ends lost 9 bases and 0 bases, in that order; junction bases with no gene match: 3. This CDR3 has 14 amino acids. This chain's CDR3 is CATGRETNTGELFF. The CDR3 coding sequence is TGTGCCACCGGGAGGGAAACGAACACCGGGGAGCTGTTTTTT.

The V and J genes are TRBV20-1 and TRBJ1-4, with 7 bases lining up with TRBD1. CDR1 and CDR2 from the germline V gene are DFQATT and SNEGSKA (reference sequence). The CDR3 contains 14 residues. The J segment lost 11 bases and the V segment lost 3 bases, leaving 12 bases of the junction unmatched. This chain's CDR3 is CSARGSNPTGKLFF. DNA for the CDR3: TGCAGTGCTAGGGGAAGCAACCCGACAGGGAAACTGTTTTTT.